This TCR beta chain derives from a study of CD8 T cells in Susac syndrome. Broader study findings: The study admitted that it had a relatively small number of individuals in its TCR sequencing and HLA analysis.

An input of 0.5 to 1 ug of RNA was subjected to reverse transcription using random hexamers. TCR beta CDR3 was amplified by immunoSEQ covering 54 Vbeta and 13 Jbeta. TCRdb redid the calling of the immunoSEQ multiplex PCR reads with MiXCR, one entry per CDR3 protein. Counted here are around 150,000 distinct CDR3 sequences, less than 95% occurring once; the ten biggest clones make up about 0.09%. Each multiple sclerosis control was a treatment-naive patient with relapsing-remitting disease that was either stable or active. As concerns this clonotype: The antigen is unknown.

From germline, CDR1 is WSHSY and CDR2 SAAADI. This CDR3 region has 12 residues. V was pared by 8 bases and J by 7 bases, with 2 bases of the junction left unmatched. The receptor was derived from a human donor with multiple sclerosis. Sequenced material: CD4+ T cells from PBMCs. The chain combines TRBV10-2 with TRBJ1-5; the match to TRBD1 covers 10 bases. CDR3 residues: CASGQGDQPQHF. Here the CDR3 DNA reads TGCGCCAGCGGACAGGGGGACCAGCCCCAGCATTTT.